This is a list of T cell receptor beta chains from one sample in a study of beta chain features in type 1 diabetes. Sequencing was performed with immunoSEQ multiplex PCR; in TCRdb, only in-frame clones are kept and a portion is missing. The sample holds under 500,000 clones, around 28% seen once. The sample taken for sequencing was naive CD4+ T cells from blood. The origin of the receptors is a man between 18 and 35 years old in good health. Both conserved end residues are part of each CDR3. The D gene is left open where the match is weak. Size tells how often a clone was seen (once, few, many) or the class of an expanded clone, and some rows leave it out.

cdr3_length,clone_size,j_call,d_call,v_call,cdr3_aa,cdr3_nt
12,NA,TRBJ2-7,NA,TRBV29-1,CSVGTYSYEQYF,TGCAGCGTCGGGACATATTCTTACGAGCAGTACTTC
14,few,TRBJ2-5,NA,TRBV7-9,CASSLATSQETQYF,TGTGCCAGCAGCTTAGCGACTAGCCAAGAGACCCAGTACTTC
16,NA,TRBJ2-1,TRBD2,TRBV9,CASSVAGSGGRNEQFF,TGTGCCAGCAGCGTAGCCGGTAGCGGGGGCCGCAATGAGCAGTTCTTC
14,NA,TRBJ2-7,NA,TRBV11-1,CASSFYGTTYEQYF,TGTGCCAGCAGCTTTTATGGGACCACCTACGAGCAGTACTTC
14,NA,TRBJ1-2,NA,TRBV10-3,CAISESRQNNGYTF,TGTGCCATCAGTGAGTCTAGACAGAATAATGGCTACACCTTC
15,NA,TRBJ2-1,NA,TRBV29-1,CSVETERQSYNEQFF,TGCAGCGTGGAGACCGAGAGACAGTCCTACAATGAGCAGTTCTTC
12,few,TRBJ2-4,NA,TRBV7-2,CASSLNGADQYF,TGTGCCAGCAGCTTAAATGGGGCAGACCAGTACTTC
15,NA,TRBJ2-7,TRBD2,TRBV9,CASSVEPSGSYEQYF,TGTGCCAGCAGCGTAGAGCCTAGCGGGTCCTACGAGCAGTACTTC
16,NA,TRBJ2-7,TRBD1,TRBV14,CASSHVPGQWPNEQYF,TGTGCCAGCAGCCACGTACCGGGACAGTGGCCTAACGAGCAGTACTTC
12,few,TRBJ1-2,TRBD1,TRBV30,CAWETGVWGYTF,TGTGCCTGGGAGACAGGGGTCTGGGGCTACACCTTC
12,few,TRBJ2-3,NA,TRBV30,CACHLRTDTQYF,TGTGCCTGTCACCTTCGCACAGATACGCAGTATTTT
12,NA,TRBJ2-7,NA,TRBV29-1,CSGRQSSYEQYF,TGCAGCGGCCGACAGAGCTCCTACGAGCAGTACTTC
14,NA,TRBJ2-3,NA,TRBV7-9,CASSLAIPAATQYF,TGTGCCAGCAGCTTAGCAATCCCAGCAGCTACGCAGTATTTT
15,few,TRBJ2-1,TRBD2,TRBV9,CASSTGAGGFNEQFF,TGTGCCAGCAGCACGGGAGCGGGAGGGTTCAATGAGCAGTTCTTC
13,NA,TRBJ2-7,NA,TRBV5-1,CASSFGLSYEQYF,TGCGCCAGCAGCTTCGGGTTGAGCTACGAGCAGTACTTC
16,few,TRBJ1-6,NA,TRBV10-2,CASSPRQPRGDSPLHF,TGCGCCAGCAGCCCACGACAGCCCAGGGGTGATTCACCCCTCCACTTT
12,few,TRBJ2-1,NA,TRBV7-9,CASSLLQAEQFF,TGTGCCAGCAGCTTATTGCAAGCTGAGCAGTTCTTC
14,NA,TRBJ1-2,TRBD1,TRBV30,CAWRVTGKDYGYTF,TGTGCCTGGAGGGTGACAGGGAAAGACTATGGCTACACCTTC
12,few,TRBJ1-1,TRBD1,TRBV30,CAWGQGSTEAFF,TGTGCCTGGGGACAGGGAAGCACTGAAGCTTTCTTT
13,NA,TRBJ2-5,NA,TRBV6-6,CASRLQIGSAQYF,TGTGCCAGCCGACTTCAGATAGGATCGGCCCAGTACTTC
13,few,TRBJ2-7,NA,TRBV25-1,CASSDRLAYEQYF,TGTGCCAGCAGTGATCGACTAGCCTACGAGCAGTACTTC
21,NA,TRBJ2-6,NA,TRBV14,CASSQKVWTGITVSGANVLTF,TGTGCCAGCAGCCAGAAGGTATGGACCGGAATTACAGTCTCTGGGGCCAACGTCCTGACTTTC
15,NA,TRBJ2-1,TRBD2,TRBV7-3,CASSFGLAGGREQFF,TGTGCCAGCAGCTTCGGACTAGCGGGAGGGAGGGAGCAGTTCTTC